The next 18 T cell receptor beta chains were all read from a single sample in a study of blood T cell repertoires in COVID-19. Sequencing was performed with immunoSEQ multiplex PCR; in TCRdb, only in-frame clones are kept and a portion is missing. This table holds about 91,000 clones, approximately 76% found once. Specimen: peripheral blood. The receptors come from a man between 65 and 85 years old with acute or convalescent COVID-19.

This chain links TRBV5-4 with TRBJ2-5, with 7 bases lining up with TRBD1. Germline loops: CDR1 SGHNT, CDR2 YYREEE (reference sequence). V dropped 2 bases and J dropped 4; count of bases not matched to a gene: 5. CDR3 length: 14 amino acids. CDR3 nucleotide sequence: TGTGCCAGCAGCTTTATTGACAGGGCAGAGACCCAGTACTTC. Amino acids: CASSFIDRAETQYF.

The chain has TRBV4-1 and TRBJ1-3, with a possible D match to TRBD1 (5 bases). There are 16 residues in the CDR3. V lost 6 bases and J 3 bases, leaving 18 bases between the germline ends. The V gene's germline CDR1 is MGHRA and CDR2 YSYEKL. Here the CDR3 reads CASRNLVVRDGNTIYF. CDR3 DNA: TGCGCCAGCAGGAACCTTGTTGTCAGGGATGGAAACACCATATATTTT.

The J gene is TRBJ2-1, the V gene TRBV24-1, with 9 bases fitting TRBD1. With 4 bases clipped from V and 8 bases from J, the junction kept 5 bases outside the gene matches. From germline, CDR1 is KGHDR and CDR2 SFDVKD. The CDR3 loop spans 14 amino acids. The CDR3 DNA reads TGTGCCACCAGTGAACCTTGGACAGGGGATGAGCAGTTCTTC. Translation: CATSEPWTGDEQFF.

The chain employs TRBV9 and TRBJ2-1; 7 bases are a match to TRBD2. The junction had 10 bases not matched to a gene; V was cut back by 5 bases and J by 8 bases. The V gene's germline CDR1 is SGDLS and CDR2 YYNGEE. The CDR3 spans 14 residues. CDR3 sequence reads: CASSPGLTGHEQFF. CDR3 DNA: TGTGCCAGCAGTCCGGGACTAACTGGGCATGAGCAGTTCTTC. The entire variable domain, with the rest obtained from reference TRBV9 and TRBJ2-1, is as follows: DSGVTQTPKHLITATGQRVTLRCSPRSGDLSVYWYQQSLDQGLQFLIQYYNGEERAKGNILERFSAQQFPDLHSELNLSSLELGDSALYFCASSPGLTGHEQFFGPGTRLTVL.

The chain carries TRBV19 and TRBJ2-2; D possibly corresponds to TRBD1 (6 bases). The V gene's germline CDR1 is LNHDA and CDR2 SQIVND (reference sequence). V lost 3 bases to trimming and J lost 6 bases, with 17 bases between them. The CDR3 covers 16 residues. The CDR3: CASSILRGRGAGELFF. The DNA of the CDR3 is TGTGCCAGTAGTATTCTCAGGGGCCGGGGAGCCGGGGAGCTGTTTTTT.

The chain is built from TRBV7-9 and TRBJ1-1; D gene unclear. This CDR3 spans 14 amino acids. The V end was cut by 1 base, the J end by 2 bases, with 8 bases between. Germline loops: CDR1 SEHNR, CDR2 FQNEAQ (reference sequence). CDR3 in amino acids: CASSLDRLNTEAFF. CDR3 sequence (DNA): TGTGCCAGCAGCTTAGACAGACTAAACACTGAAGCTTTCTTT.

Only one count was recorded for this clone. The chain uses TRBV29-1 and TRBJ1-2; 8 bases are a match to TRBD1. With V trimmed by 1 base and J by 4 bases, 8 bases remained unmatched. This CDR3 is built from 15 residues. The germline CDR1 and CDR2 sequences are SQVTM and ANQGSEA. The CDR3 here is CSVEGQTGVGYGYTF. DNA for the CDR3: TGCAGCGTTGAAGGCCAGACAGGGGTGGGCTATGGCTACACCTTC.

This clone appeared a single time. The gene calls are TRBV10-3 and TRBJ2-7; 8 bases fit TRBD1. J was trimmed by 3 bases and V by 3 bases; bases with no gene match: 7. CDR1 and CDR2 (germline): ENHRY, SYGVKD. The CDR3 is 15 amino acids. The CDR3 is CAISDRDRSFYEQYV. In nucleotides, the CDR3 is TGTGCCATCAGTGACCGGGACAGGAGCTTCTACGAGCAGTACGTC.

A single count supports this clone. The chain uses TRBV9 and TRBJ2-5, with TRBD2 matching 11 bases. J gave up 1 base and V 4 bases, and 15 bases lay outside the gene matches. This CDR3 is built from 19 residues. Germline-derived CDR1 and CDR2 are SGDLS and YYNGEE. Here the CDR3 reads CASSRRTSGSIPVQETQYF. The DNA for the CDR3 is TGTGCCAGCAGCAGACGGACTAGCGGGTCTATCCCAGTCCAAGAGACCCAGTACTTC.

The chain employs TRBV19 and TRBJ1-4, with D unresolved. Germline CDR1 is LNHDA and CDR2 is SQIVND (reference sequence). Trimming took 6 bases from V and 3 from J, leaving 14 bases between them. The length of the CDR3 is 15 residues. The CDR3 nucleotides read TGTGCCAGTAGCGGGGTTGGCAGTTCTAATGAAAAACTGTTTTTT. It yields the protein CASSGVGSSNEKLFF.

The rearrangement joins TRBV12-3 or TRBV12-4 to TRBJ2-2, with a tentative D call TRBD1 (6 bases). The CDR3 length is 13 residues. The V and J ends lost 6 bases and 4 bases respectively, with 9 bases between them. The CDR3, as DNA: TGTGCCAGCAGGGGACAATTCACCGGGGAGCTGTTTTTT. Its translation is CASRGQFTGELFF.

CDR3 in amino acids: CASSLGTGNTEAFF. The CDR3 DNA is TGTGCCAGCAGCTTAGGGACAGGGAACACTGAAGCTTTCTTT. The chain links TRBV7-2 to TRBJ1-1; 7 positions agree with TRBD1. Germline CDR1 reads SGHTA; CDR2 reads FQGNSA. This CDR3 comprises 14 residues. V was clipped by 1 base and J by 1 base; unmatched bases: 0.

Notes on this clone: The sample contains more than one DNA sequence encoding this CDR3. V usage is TRBV7-2 and J usage is TRBJ1-5; D is unresolved. The germline V gene encodes CDR1 SGHTA and CDR2 FQGNSA. The CDR3 is made up of 14 amino acids. Trimming shortened V by 1 base and J by 1 base, and 5 bases separated the two germline ends. The CDR3 region is CASSLGQSNQPQHF. The CDR3 nucleotides are TGTGCCAGCAGCTTAGGGCAGAGCAATCAGCCCCAGCATTTT. Drawing the rest from reference TRBV7-2 and TRBJ1-5, the complete variable domain is GAGVSQSPSNKVTEKGKDVELRCDPISGHTALYWYRQSLGQGLEFLIYFQGNSAPDKSGLPSDRFSAERTGGSVSTLTIQRTQQEDSAVYLCASSLGQSNQPQHFGDGTRLSIL.

V is TRBV5-1 and J is TRBJ1-4; 7 nucleotides align to TRBD1. After removal of 0 bases from V and 1 base from J, the junction contained 3 bases not matched to a gene. In germline, CDR1 is SGHRS, CDR2 YFSETQ. The CDR3 totals 16 residues. The chain's CDR3 is CASSLGQGRTNEKLFF. Here the CDR3 DNA reads TGCGCCAGCAGCTTGGGACAGGGACGAACTAATGAAAAACTGTTTTTT.

V gene TRBV25-1 combines with J gene TRBJ2-2; 9 nucleotides match TRBD2. V shed 2 bases, J shed 7 bases, and the junction held 11 bases outside the gene matches. The germline V gene encodes CDR1 MGHDK and CDR2 SYGVNS. This CDR3 region has 17 residues. The CDR3 protein is CASSERKREVQVGELFF. CDR3 nucleotides: TGTGCCAGCAGTGAAAGGAAGCGGGAGGTTCAAGTCGGGGAGCTGTTTTTT.

The sample holds one count of this clone. The rearrangement uses TRBV5-1 and TRBJ2-3; D call uncertain. The CDR3 is 14 amino acids. The germline V and J ends were trimmed by 0 bases and 0 bases, with 5 bases remaining between them. Germline CDR1 is SGHRS and CDR2 is YFSETQ. The CDR3 sequence: CASSLDLSTDTQYF. CDR3 nucleotide sequence: TGCGCCAGCAGCTTGGATCTTAGCACAGATACGCAGTATTTT.

The rearrangement links TRBV4-2 to TRBJ2-5; TRBD1 agrees at 9 bases. The CDR3 contains 17 residues. Trimming cost V 1 base and J 4 bases; bases outside gene matches: 10. The germline CDR1 and CDR2 sequences are LGHNA and YNFKEQ. CDR3 coding DNA: TGTGCCAGCAGCCAAGTCATACCGGGACAGGGAACAGAGACCCAGTACTTC. As protein: CASSQVIPGQGTETQYF.

The table lists this clone with a count of one. J is TRBJ2-1 and V is TRBV20-1; D is perhaps TRBD2 (6 bases). V shed 3 bases and J shed 6 bases, with 9 bases lying between them. Germline V lookup: CDR1 DFQATT, CDR2 SNEGSKA (reference sequence). This CDR3 is 12 amino acids long. The chain's CDR3 is CSASGTGNEQFF. In nucleotides, the CDR3 is TGCAGTGCTAGTGGGACTGGCAATGAGCAGTTCTTC.